This TCR beta chain was recorded in a study of T cell changes during pregnancy in multiple sclerosis. Some clones are missing from TCRdb's copy, which holds only in-frame ones; the method was immunoSEQ multiplex PCR. The profile covers 35,000 to 45,000 clones, with more than 90% appearing a single time and approximately 5.9% taken by the ten largest. Germline-derived CDR1 and CDR2 are KGHSH and LQKENI. V was shortened by 2 bases and J by 2 bases, with 7 bases between the two germline ends. CDR3 size: 14 residues. The sequenced sample was peripheral blood, obtained in the third trimester of pregnancy. The gene calls are TRBV18 and TRBJ1-5, with a weak D call TRBD1 (6 bases). This TCR derives from a female donor in good health, enrolled as a control in a pregnancy study. CDR3 residues: CASSPSGGNQPQHF. The CDR3 nucleotides read TGTGCCAGCTCACCATCAGGGGGCAATCAGCCCCAGCATTTT.